The source of this T cell receptor beta chain is a study of cytomegalovirus exposure and HLA in healthy donors. Study-wide points: Later analysis revealed greater clonal expansion in HLA-associated TCR beta chains than in equally common others.

Regarding this clone: The antigen is undetermined.

Trimming shortened V by 3 bases and J by 2 bases, and 14 bases separated the two germline ends. Germline V gene sequence: CDR1 SEHNR, CDR2 FQNEAQ (reference sequence). This CDR3 comprises 15 residues. The PCR was carried out with 60 Vbeta primers and 13 Jbeta primers. Generated by immunoSEQ multiplex PCR, the TCRdb table keeps only in-frame clones and is missing some. The data hold 50,000 to 75,000 clones, with about 80% observed a single time. The sample consisted of PBMCs. The source is a woman between 35 and 50 years old in good health and CMV-seronegative. This chain uses TRBV7-9 with TRBJ2-7; D may be TRBD2 (5 bases). The CDR3 DNA sequence: TGTGCCAGCAGCTTTACTAGGACCCGACCCTACGAGCAGTACTTC. It codes for CASSFTRTRPYEQYF.